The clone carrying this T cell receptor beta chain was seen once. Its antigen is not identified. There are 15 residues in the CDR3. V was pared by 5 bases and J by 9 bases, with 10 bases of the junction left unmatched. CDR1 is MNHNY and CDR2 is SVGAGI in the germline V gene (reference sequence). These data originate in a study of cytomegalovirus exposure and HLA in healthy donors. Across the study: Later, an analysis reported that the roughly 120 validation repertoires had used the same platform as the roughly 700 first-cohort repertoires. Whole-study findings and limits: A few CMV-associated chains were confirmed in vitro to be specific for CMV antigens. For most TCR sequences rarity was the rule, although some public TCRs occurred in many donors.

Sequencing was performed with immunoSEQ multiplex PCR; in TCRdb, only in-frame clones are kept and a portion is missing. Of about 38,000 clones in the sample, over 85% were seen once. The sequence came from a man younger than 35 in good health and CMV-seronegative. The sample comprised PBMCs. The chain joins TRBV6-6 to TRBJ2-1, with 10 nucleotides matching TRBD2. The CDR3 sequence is CASSGKSGRALEQFF. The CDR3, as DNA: TGTGCCAGCAGTGGAAAAAGCGGGAGGGCCCTTGAGCAGTTCTTC.